This TCR beta chain derives from a study of Graves' ophthalmopathy and Graves' hyperthyroidism. Study observations and caveats: Sensitivity reached roughly 71% and specificity roughly 72% when the model predicted ophthalmopathy progression.

This clonotype was seen repeatedly, ten times or more. Its antigen is still unknown. This CDR3 is 17 amino acids long. Germline assignment: CDR1 ENHRY and CDR2 SYGVKD. V dropped 3 bases and J dropped 3; count of bases not matched to a gene: 9. The TCR beta CDR3 regions underwent amplification from RNA transcripts. The first round was an RT-PCR with HTBI primers, and the second round was a multiplex PCR. Each CDR3 protein gets one entry after TCRdb re-called the multiplex PCR reads with MiXCR. The sample consists of approximately 500,000 distinct CDR3 sequences, approximately 15% of them appearing once. Excluded were patients with other autoimmune diseases, uncontrolled infections, pregnancy or lactation. The authors used Ficoll-Paque density gradient centrifugation to separate PBMCs. The input was 10 ml of fresh peripheral blood.

This TCR was recovered from a woman under 40 with Graves' ophthalmopathy. The chain combines TRBV10-3 with TRBJ2-5; the match to TRBD2 covers 11 bases. The sample was blood. The CDR3 loop reads CAISDPTSGMLKETQYF. DNA of the CDR3: TGTGCCATCAGTGACCCGACTAGCGGGATGCTAAAAGAGACCCAGTACTTC.